These 8 T cell receptor beta chains originate from one sample sequenced in a study of cytomegalovirus exposure and HLA in healthy donors. 60 Vbeta and 13 Jbeta primers were used in PCR. Sequencing was performed with immunoSEQ multiplex PCR; in TCRdb, only in-frame clones are kept and a portion is missing. Of 170,000 or so clones listed, about four fifths are singletons. The specimen sequenced was PBMCs. These receptors originate from a man aged 25 to 40 in good health and CMV-seropositive.

V and J are TRBV7-8 and TRBJ2-2; 9 bases fit TRBD2. The CDR3 extends over 15 amino acids. Losses at the gene ends were 8 bases for V and 7 bases for J; bases not matched to a gene: 11. Germline V gene sequence: CDR1 SGHVS, CDR2 FQNEAQ. The CDR3 region has the DNA TGTGCCAGCCGATCTGCTAGCGGGGAAGTCGGGGAGCTGTTTTTT. Its translation: CASRSASGEVGELFF.

V and J are TRBV6-5 and TRBJ1-5; tentatively, D is TRBD1 (6 bases). The V and J ends lost 7 bases and 0 bases respectively, with 13 bases between them. Per germline, CDR1 MNHEY and CDR2 SVGAGI. The length of the CDR3 is 15 residues. CDR3 sequence (DNA): TGTGCCAGCACCGACAGGAACTATAGCAATCAGCCCCAGCATTTT. Residues: CASTDRNYSNQPQHF.

A note on this clone: This specimen includes other DNA sequences encoding the same CDR3. This chain links TRBV6-1 with TRBJ1-1, with TRBD1 matching 11 bases. CDR1 and CDR2 (germline): MNHNS, SASEGT. CDR3 length: 18 residues. The V gene end was trimmed by 4 bases and the J gene end by 4 bases; junction bases not matched to a gene: 14. CDR3 in amino acids: CASSAFGPGQGDVTEAFF. For the CDR3, the DNA is TGTGCCAGCAGTGCCTTCGGTCCGGGACAGGGGGATGTCACTGAAGCTTTCTTT.

This chain uses TRBV7-9 with TRBJ2-7; 7 bases fit TRBD1. There are 15 residues in the CDR3. In germline, CDR1 is SEHNR, CDR2 FQNEAQ (reference sequence). V shed 4 bases and J 5 bases; nucleotides not matched to a gene: 11. This chain's CDR3 is CASSSPITGENEQYF. The CDR3 DNA is TGTGCCAGCAGCTCGCCTATTACAGGGGAGAACGAGCAGTACTTC.

CDR3 loop: CASEGLAGAQGEQFF. The CDR3 nucleotides are TGTGCCAGTGAGGGACTAGCGGGCGCCCAAGGTGAGCAGTTCTTC. This chain connects TRBV19 to TRBJ2-1, with TRBD2 matching 12 bases. The CDR3 is made up of 15 amino acids. Germline-derived CDR1 and CDR2 are LNHDA and SQIVND (reference sequence). Trimming removed 8 bases from V and 9 bases from J; junction bases left unmatched: 11.

The chain is built from TRBV18 and TRBJ2-3; D is possibly TRBD2 (5 bases). Germline V gene lookup returns CDR1 KGHSH and CDR2 LQKENI. V lost 0 bases, J lost 4 bases, and 11 bases lay in between. This CDR3 has 15 residues. CDR3 coding DNA: TGTGCCAGCTCACCACCTTCGGCGGGTTCAGATACGCAGTATTTT. It specifies CASSPPSAGSDTQYF.

The CDR3, as DNA: TGCGCCAGCAGCCGCGGGACTAGCGTCTACGAGCAGTACTTC. This gives the protein CASSRGTSVYEQYF. The J gene is TRBJ2-7, the V gene TRBV4-1; 10 bases fit TRBD2. The CDR3 is 14 amino acids. Germline V lookup: CDR1 MGHRA, CDR2 YSYEKL. V shed 4 bases and J 3 bases; nucleotides not matched to a gene: 3.

The J gene is TRBJ2-7, the V gene TRBV18; D is perhaps TRBD1 (7 bases). CDR1 KGHSH and CDR2 LQKENI come from the germline V gene. The germline V and J ends were trimmed by 2 bases and 2 bases, with 13 bases remaining between them. CDR3 size: 15 residues. The CDR3 DNA reads as TGTGCCAGCTCACCAACGGAGGGGGCCCCCTACGAGCAGTACTTC. Protein sequence: CASSPTEGAPYEQYF.